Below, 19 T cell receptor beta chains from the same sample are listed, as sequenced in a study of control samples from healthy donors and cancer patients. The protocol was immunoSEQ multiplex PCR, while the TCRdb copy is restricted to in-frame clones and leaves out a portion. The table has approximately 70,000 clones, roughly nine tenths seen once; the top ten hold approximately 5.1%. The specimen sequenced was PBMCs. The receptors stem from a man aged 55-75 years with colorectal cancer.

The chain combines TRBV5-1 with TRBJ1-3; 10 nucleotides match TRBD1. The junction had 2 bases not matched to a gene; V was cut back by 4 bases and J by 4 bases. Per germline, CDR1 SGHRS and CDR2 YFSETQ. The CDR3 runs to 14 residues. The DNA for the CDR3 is TGCGCCAGCAGCGCGGGACAGGGGGGAAACACCATATATTTT. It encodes CASSAGQGGNTIYF.

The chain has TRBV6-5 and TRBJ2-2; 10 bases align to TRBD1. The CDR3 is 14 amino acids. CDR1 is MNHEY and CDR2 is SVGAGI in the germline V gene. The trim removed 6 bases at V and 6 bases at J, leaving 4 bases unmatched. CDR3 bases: TGTGCCAGCAGATTCGGACAGGGGGCCGGGGAGCTGTTTTTT. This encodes CASRFGQGAGELFF.

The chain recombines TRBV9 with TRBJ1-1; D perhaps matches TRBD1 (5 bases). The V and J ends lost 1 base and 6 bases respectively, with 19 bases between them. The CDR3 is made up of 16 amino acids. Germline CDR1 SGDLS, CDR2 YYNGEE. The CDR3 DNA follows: TGTGCCAGCAGCGTAAGTTTGGGTGACAGCAGTTCTGAAGCTTTCTTT. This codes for CASSVSLGDSSSEAFF. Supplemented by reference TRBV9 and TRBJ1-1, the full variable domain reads DSGVTQTPKHLITATGQRVTLRCSPRSGDLSVYWYQQSLDQGLQFLIQYYNGEERAKGNILERFSAQQFPDLHSELNLSSLELGDSALYFCASSVSLGDSSSEAFFGQGTRLTVV.

For the CDR3, the DNA is TGTGCCAGCAGTGACGAGACGGGTGGCTACACCTTC. This encodes CASSDETGGYTF. The rearrangement joins TRBV2 to TRBJ1-2; D not certain. CDR1 is SNHLY and CDR2 is FYNNEI in the germline V gene. CDR3 size: 12 residues. Trimming removed 3 bases at V and 7 bases at J, with 9 bases between.

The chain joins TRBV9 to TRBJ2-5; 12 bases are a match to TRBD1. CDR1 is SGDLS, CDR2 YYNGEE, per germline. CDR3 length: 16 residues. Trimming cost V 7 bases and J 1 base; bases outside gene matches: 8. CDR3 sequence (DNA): TGTGCCAGCTCCGTGGGGGGACAGGGGGCCCAAGAGACCCAGTACTTC. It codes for CASSVGGQGAQETQYF.

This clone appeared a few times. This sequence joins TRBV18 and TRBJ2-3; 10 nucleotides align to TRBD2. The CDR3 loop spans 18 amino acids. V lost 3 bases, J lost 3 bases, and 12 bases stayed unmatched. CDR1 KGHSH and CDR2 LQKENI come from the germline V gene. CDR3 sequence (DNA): TGTGCCAGCTCACCCCGTCGGAGTAGCGGGGGGTTTACAGATACGCAGTATTTT. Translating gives CASSPRRSSGGFTDTQYF.

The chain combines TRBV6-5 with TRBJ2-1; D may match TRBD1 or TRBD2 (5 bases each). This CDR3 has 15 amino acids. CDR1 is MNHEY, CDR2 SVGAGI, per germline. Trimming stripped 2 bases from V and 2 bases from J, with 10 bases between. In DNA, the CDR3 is TGTGCCAGCAGTTACCGGGGCCCCCCCTACAATGAGCAGTTCTTC. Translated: CASSYRGPPYNEQFF.

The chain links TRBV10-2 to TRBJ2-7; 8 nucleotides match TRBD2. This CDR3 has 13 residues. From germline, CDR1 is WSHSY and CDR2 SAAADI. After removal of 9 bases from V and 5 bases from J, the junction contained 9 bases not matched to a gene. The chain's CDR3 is CARSSGLENEQYF. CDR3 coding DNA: TGCGCCAGATCATCGGGACTAGAAAACGAGCAGTACTTC.

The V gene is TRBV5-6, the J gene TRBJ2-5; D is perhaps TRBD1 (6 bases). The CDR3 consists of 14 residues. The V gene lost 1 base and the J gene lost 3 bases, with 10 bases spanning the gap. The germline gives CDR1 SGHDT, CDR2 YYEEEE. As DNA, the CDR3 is TGTGCCAGCAGCTTGACAGGGTTCGAAGAGACCCAGTACTTC. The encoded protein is CASSLTGFEETQYF.

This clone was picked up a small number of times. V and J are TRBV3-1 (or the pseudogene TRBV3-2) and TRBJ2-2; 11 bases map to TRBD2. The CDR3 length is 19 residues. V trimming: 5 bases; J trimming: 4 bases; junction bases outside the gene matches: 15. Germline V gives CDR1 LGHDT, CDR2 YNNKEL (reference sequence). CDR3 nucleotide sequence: TGTGCCAGCAGCTATAACCGTCCCGGGACTAGCGGTTTCACCGGGGAGCTGTTTTTT. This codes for CASSYNRPGTSGFTGELFF.

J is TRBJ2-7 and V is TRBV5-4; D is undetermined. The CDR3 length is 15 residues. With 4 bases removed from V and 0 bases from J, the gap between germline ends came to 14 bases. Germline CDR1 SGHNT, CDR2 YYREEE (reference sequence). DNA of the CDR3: TGTGCCAGCAGCCACCCGGACGTAAGCTCCTACGAGCAGTACTTC. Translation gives CASSHPDVSSYEQYF.

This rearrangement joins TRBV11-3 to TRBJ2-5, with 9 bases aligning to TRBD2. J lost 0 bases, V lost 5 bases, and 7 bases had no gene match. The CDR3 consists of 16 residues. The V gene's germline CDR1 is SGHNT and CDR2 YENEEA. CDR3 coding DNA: TGTGCCAGCAGCCCAGAGATAGCGGGGGACCAAGAGACCCAGTACTTC. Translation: CASSPEIAGDQETQYF.

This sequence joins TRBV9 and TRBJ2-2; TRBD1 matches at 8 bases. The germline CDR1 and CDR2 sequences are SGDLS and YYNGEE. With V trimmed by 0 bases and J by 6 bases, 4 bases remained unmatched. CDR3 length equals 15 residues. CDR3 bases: TGTGCCAGCAGCGTAGGGACAGGGAGCTCCGGGGAGCTGTTTTTT. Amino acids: CASSVGTGSSGELFF.

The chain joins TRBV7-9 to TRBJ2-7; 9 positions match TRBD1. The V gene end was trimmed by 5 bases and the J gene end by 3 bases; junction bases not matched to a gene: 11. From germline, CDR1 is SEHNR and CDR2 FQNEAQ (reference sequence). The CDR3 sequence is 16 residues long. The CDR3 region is CASSPRGTGRGYEQYF. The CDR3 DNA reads TGTGCCAGCAGCCCAAGGGGGACAGGGAGAGGCTACGAGCAGTACTTC. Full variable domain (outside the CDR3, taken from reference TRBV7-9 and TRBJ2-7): DTGVSQNPRHKITKRGQNVTFRCDPISEHNRLYWYRQTLGQGPEFLTYFQNEAQLEKSRLLSDRFSAERPKGSFSTLEIQRTEQGDSAMYLCASSPRGTGRGYEQYFGPGTRLTVT.

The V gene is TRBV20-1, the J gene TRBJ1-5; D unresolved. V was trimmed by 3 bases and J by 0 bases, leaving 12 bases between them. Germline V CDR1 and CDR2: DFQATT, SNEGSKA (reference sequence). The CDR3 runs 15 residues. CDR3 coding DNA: TGCAGTGCTAGTCGGGGTACAGATAGCAATCAGCCCCAGCATTTT. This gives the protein CSASRGTDSNQPQHF.

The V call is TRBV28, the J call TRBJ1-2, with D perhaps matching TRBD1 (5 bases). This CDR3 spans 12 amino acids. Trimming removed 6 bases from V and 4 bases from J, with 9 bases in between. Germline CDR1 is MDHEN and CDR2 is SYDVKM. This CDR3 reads CASSRVSYGYTF. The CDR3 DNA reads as TGTGCCAGCAGCAGGGTTAGCTATGGCTACACCTTC.

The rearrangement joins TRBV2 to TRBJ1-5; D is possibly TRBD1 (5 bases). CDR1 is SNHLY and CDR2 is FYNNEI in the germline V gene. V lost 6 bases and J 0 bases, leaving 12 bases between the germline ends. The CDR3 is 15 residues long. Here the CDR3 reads CASRPQDNSNQPQHF. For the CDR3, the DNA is TGTGCCAGCAGGCCACAGGATAATAGCAATCAGCCCCAGCATTTT.

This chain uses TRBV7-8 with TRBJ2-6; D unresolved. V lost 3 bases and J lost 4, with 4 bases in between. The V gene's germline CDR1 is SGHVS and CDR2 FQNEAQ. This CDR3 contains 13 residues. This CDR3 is CASSFAGANVLTF. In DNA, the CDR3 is TGTGCCAGCAGCTTCGCCGGGGCCAACGTCCTGACTTTC.

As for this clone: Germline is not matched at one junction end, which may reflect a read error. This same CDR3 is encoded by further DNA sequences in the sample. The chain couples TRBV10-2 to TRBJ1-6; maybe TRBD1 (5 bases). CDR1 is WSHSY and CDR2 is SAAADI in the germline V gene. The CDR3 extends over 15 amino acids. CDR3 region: CASSESRENNSPLHF. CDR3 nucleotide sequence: TGCGCCAGCAGTGAGTCCAGGGAAAATAATTCACCTCTCCACTTT.